The next 22 T cell receptor beta chains were all read from a single sample in a study of T cells in tuberculosis. This table comes from immunoSEQ multiplex PCR, and its TCRdb copy is limited to in-frame clones, with some not included. The sample has some 31,000 clones, roughly 96% seen once. Material for sequencing was PBMCs. These receptors originate from a donor aged 10-35 years with latent tuberculosis or without tuberculosis infection.

A note on this clone: At one end, the junction sequence differs from germline, possibly due to a read error. CDR3 coding DNA: TGTGCTAGCAGCCCAGGGATCGGCGAGACCCAGTACTTC. Translating gives CASSPGIGETQYF. The chain uses TRBV7-7 and TRBJ2-5; TRBD1 might be the D (5 bases). This CDR3 contains 13 residues. Germline CDR1 SSHAT, CDR2 FNYEAQ (reference sequence).

This chain connects TRBV28 to TRBJ1-1; 7 nucleotides match TRBD1. With 7 bases clipped from V and 0 bases from J, the junction kept 5 bases outside the gene matches. The CDR3 length is 14 residues. Germline lookup yields CDR1 MDHEN and CDR2 SYDVKM. The CDR3 is CASTQQGMNTEAFF. The CDR3 DNA sequence: TGTGCCAGCACTCAACAGGGGATGAACACTGAAGCTTTCTTT. Full variable domain (outside the CDR3, taken from reference TRBV28 and TRBJ1-1): DVKVTQSSRYLVKRTGEKVFLECVQDMDHENMFWYRQDPGLGLRLIYFSYDVKMKEKGDIPEGYSVSREKKERFSLILESASTNQTSMYLCASTQQGMNTEAFFGQGTRLTVV.

This clone was seen once. This chain joins TRBV19 and TRBJ2-2, with 11 bases fitting TRBD1. The trim removed 4 bases at V and 3 bases at J, leaving 1 base unmatched. Germline CDR1 and CDR2: LNHDA and SQIVND (reference sequence). The CDR3 is 15 residues long. CDR3 sequence: CASSKGQGDTGELFF. The DNA of the CDR3 is TGTGCCAGTAGTAAGGGACAGGGGGACACCGGGGAGCTGTTTTTT.

This chain uses TRBV9 with TRBJ2-6; 7 positions agree with TRBD1. CDR3 length: 18 amino acids. CDR1 SGDLS and CDR2 YYNGEE come from the germline V gene. V lost 6 bases, J lost 0 bases, and 12 bases stayed unmatched. The CDR3: CASMGIRQGSSGANVLTF. The CDR3 nucleotides are TGTGCCAGCATGGGTATAAGACAGGGATCCTCTGGGGCCAACGTCCTGACTTTC.

The chain has TRBV5-1 and TRBJ1-4; D uncertain. CDR1 SGHRS and CDR2 YFSETQ come from the germline V gene. This CDR3 has 15 amino acids. Trimming cost V 0 bases and J 0 bases, with 6 bases left between them. The CDR3 DNA follows: TGCGCCAGCAGCTTGGCAGGTGCAACTAATGAAAAACTGTTTTTT. Amino acid sequence: CASSLAGATNEKLFF.

V is TRBV21-1 and J is TRBJ2-7; the table's D call, TRBD2, was not checked against the DNA. TRBV21-1 is a listed pseudogene. CDR3 length: 17 amino acids. CDR3 coding DNA: TGTGCCAGCAGCAAAGGGAGCGGGAGTTCCAGCTCCTACGAGCAGTACTTC. It translates to CASSKGSGSSSSYEQYF.

The chain carries TRBV6-1 and TRBJ1-2; 8 nucleotides align to TRBD1. With 6 bases clipped from V and 1 base from J, the junction kept 7 bases outside the gene matches. The germline V gene encodes CDR1 MNHNS and CDR2 SASEGT. CDR3 length: 15 residues. The CDR3 DNA reads TGTGCCAGCAGGGGGGGGACAGGTCGTAACTATGGCTACACCTTC. It is translated as CASRGGTGRNYGYTF.

The chain is built from TRBV6-1 and TRBJ2-1; 13 bases match TRBD2. V was clipped by 3 bases and J by 10 bases; unmatched bases: 9. The germline CDR1 and CDR2 sequences are MNHNS and SASEGT. The CDR3 extends over 16 amino acids. The chain's CDR3 is CASSDSGTSGVWEQFF. The CDR3 DNA reads TGTGCCAGCAGTGATTCCGGGACTAGCGGGGTGTGGGAGCAGTTCTTC.

This sequence joins TRBV5-4 and TRBJ2-5, with a possible D match to TRBD1 (5 bases). Germline CDR1 SGHNT, CDR2 YYREEE (reference sequence). The CDR3 length is 14 residues. V was pared by 1 base and J by 7 bases, with 14 bases between. The CDR3 region is CASSLSVARGTQYF. Here the CDR3 DNA reads TGTGCCAGCAGCTTGTCCGTTGCTAGGGGGACCCAGTACTTC.

The genes are TRBV27 and TRBJ1-5; weak D call: TRBD1 (5 bases). V was pared by 1 base and J by 0 bases, with 13 bases between. The CDR3 runs to 17 residues. The germline V gene encodes CDR1 MNHEY and CDR2 SMNVEV (reference sequence). The CDR3 DNA is TGTGCCAGCAGTTTATGGGGAGGGGCGTATAGCAATCAGCCCCAGCATTTT. It encodes CASSLWGGAYSNQPQHF.

The rearrangement links TRBV5-6 to TRBJ1-3, with a possible D match to TRBD1 (5 bases). This CDR3 has 16 amino acids. Trimming stripped 6 bases from V and 4 bases from J, with 20 bases between. CDR1 and CDR2 (germline): SGHDT, YYEEEE. DNA for the CDR3: TGTGCCAGCAACACCCTGTCTGGGGCTGGAGGAAACACCATATATTTT. Protein product: CASNTLSGAGGNTIYF.

This clone occurred once. The rearrangement joins TRBV4-2 to TRBJ2-1, with a tentative D call TRBD1 (5 bases). This CDR3 contains 14 residues. Germline V lookup: CDR1 LGHNA, CDR2 YNFKEQ. V was pared by 4 bases and J by 5 bases, with 12 bases between. As DNA, the CDR3 is TGTGCCAGCAGCCTCAACAGGAATGACAATGAGCAGTTCTTC. This translates into CASSLNRNDNEQFF.

The V gene is TRBV7-6, the J gene TRBJ2-5; D gene uncertain. Trimming took off 5 bases at V and 1 base at J, with 17 bases between the two ends. CDR1 is SGHVS and CDR2 is FNYEAQ in the germline V gene. The CDR3 has 16 residues. The CDR3 is CASSHPLRSPQETQYF. The DNA of the CDR3 is TGTGCCAGCAGCCATCCCCTACGGTCGCCCCAAGAGACCCAGTACTTC.

The chain uses TRBV11-2 and TRBJ2-7, with 8 nucleotides matching TRBD1. The V segment lost 0 bases and the J segment 4 bases; nucleotides outside the gene matches: 2. The CDR3 contains 14 residues. In germline, CDR1 is SGHAT, CDR2 FQNNGV. As DNA, the CDR3 is TGTGCCAGCAGCTTAGACAGGGGGCGGTACGAGCAGTACTTC. Its protein is CASSLDRGRYEQYF.

The sample holds one count of this clone. The gene calls are TRBV27 and TRBJ2-1, with D possibly matching TRBD2 (5 bases). Trimming stripped 10 bases from V and 7 bases from J, with 26 bases between. Germline V gene lookup returns CDR1 MNHEY and CDR2 SMNVEV (reference sequence). CDR3 length: 16 amino acids. CDR3 DNA: TGTGCCACCAACTCCATCCGCGGCGGGCTAAGTAATGAGCAGTTCTTC. Protein product: CATNSIRGGLSNEQFF.

The chain couples TRBV6-6 to TRBJ1-2, with 11 bases aligning to TRBD1. Per the germline V gene, CDR1 is MNHNY and CDR2 is SVGAGI (reference sequence). After removal of 7 bases from V and 7 bases from J, the junction contained 14 bases not matched to a gene. The CDR3 covers 16 residues. The chain's CDR3 is CASTLDRGRGSVGYTF. The CDR3 coding sequence is TGTGCCAGCACTTTGGACAGGGGGCGAGGATCGGTTGGCTACACCTTC.

The chain links TRBV5-1 to TRBJ2-2; TRBD1 matches at 9 bases. The CDR3 loop spans 16 amino acids. Germline lookup yields CDR1 SGHRS and CDR2 YFSETQ. Germline trimming cut 4 bases from V and 4 bases from J; bases unmatched to any gene: 8. The chain's CDR3 is CASSPNRGRGTGELFF. In nucleotides, the CDR3 is TGCGCCAGCAGCCCGAACAGGGGGCGCGGCACCGGGGAGCTGTTTTTT. Full variable domain (outside the CDR3, taken from reference TRBV5-1 and TRBJ2-2): KAGVTQTPRYLIKTRGQQVTLSCSPISGHRSVSWYQQTPGQGLQFLFEYFSETQRNKGNFPGRFSGRQFSNSRSEMNVSTLELGDSALYLCASSPNRGRGTGELFFGEGSRLTVL.

V is TRBV2 and J is TRBJ2-3; 12 bases are a match to TRBD2. The trim removed 8 bases at V and 5 bases at J, leaving 8 bases unmatched. Germline lookup yields CDR1 SNHLY and CDR2 FYNNEI. The CDR3 spans 15 residues. The CDR3 DNA reads as TGTGCCAGCGGCGCTAGCGGGGGGGCGAAAGATACGCAGTATTTT. It encodes CASGASGGAKDTQYF.

For the CDR3, the DNA is TGTGCCAGCAGTGAAGGAAGGCGACCGTTGTCAGGGAGGGCTTTCTTT. Residues: CASSEGRRPLSGRAFF. The chain joins TRBV6-1 to TRBJ1-1; D might be TRBD1 (5 bases). CDR3 length: 16 residues. Germline V CDR1 and CDR2: MNHNS, SASEGT. V dropped 1 base and J dropped 11 bases, with 23 bases sitting between them.

The chain employs TRBV25-1 and TRBJ2-3, with 12 bases identical to TRBD2. Germline CDR1 and CDR2: MGHDK and SYGVNS. CDR3 length equals 17 residues. V trimming: 2 bases; J trimming: 5 bases; junction bases outside the gene matches: 8. The CDR3 nucleotides are TGTGCCAGCAGTGAAGGTCTAGCGGGGGGGCCGGAAGATACGCAGTATTTT. It translates to CASSEGLAGGPEDTQYF.

This sequence joins TRBV7-9 and TRBJ1-1; tentatively, D is TRBD1 (5 bases). The CDR3 is 14 residues long. V lost 7 bases to trimming and J lost 3 bases, with 15 bases between them. Germline V CDR1 and CDR2: SEHNR, FQNEAQ (reference sequence). CDR3 in amino acids: CASNPGGFDTEAFF. The CDR3 nucleotides are TGTGCCAGCAACCCCGGGGGTTTTGACACTGAAGCTTTCTTT.

The rearrangement joins TRBV7-9 to TRBJ1-2; D may be TRBD1 (5 bases). The ends were cut back, 5 bases at V and 4 bases at J, with 17 bases in the middle. This CDR3 region has 15 residues. Germline V gene lookup returns CDR1 SEHNR and CDR2 FQNEAQ (reference sequence). CDR3 protein: CASSPDWGDGYGYTF. CDR3 DNA: TGTGCCAGCAGCCCCGACTGGGGGGATGGCTATGGCTACACCTTC.